This is a list of T cell receptor beta chains from one sample in a study of T-cell reconstitution after alpha-beta-depleted transplantation in children. TCRdb re-analysed the PCR reads in MiXCR, keeping a single row per CDR3 protein. The sample has just under 550,000 distinct CDR3 sequences; 15% to 20% are singletons. The sequenced sample was PBMCs from the stem cell graft donor, obtained from the stem cell graft. The source is a human donor who donated a stem cell graft to a child with acute lymphoblastic leukemia. CDR3s include the opening cysteine and the closing phenylalanine or tryptophan.

length: 13; V: TRBV20-1; J: TRBJ1-1; CDR3: CSAREGAGPEAFF
length: 17; V: TRBV28; J: TRBJ2-1; CDR3: CASSPQAAGGSYNEQFF
length: 15; V: TRBV29-1; J: TRBJ2-5; CDR3: CSVEAGLVFGETQYF
length: 16; V: TRBV11-2; J: TRBJ2-3; CDR3: CASSSTSGIFTDTQYF
length: 10; V: TRBV20-1; J: TRBJ2-1; CDR3: CSASGGGQFF
length: 13; V: TRBV7-6; J: TRBJ2-7; CDR3: CASSTLAGTEQYF
length: 14; V: TRBV12-3/TRBV12-4; J: TRBJ2-7; CDR3: CASSPNRDREEQYF
length: 14; V: TRBV7-2; J: TRBJ2-7; CDR3: CASSLVLQAYEQYF
length: 18; V: TRBV5-1; J: TRBJ2-1; CDR3: CASSPRLVRGSVVNEQFF
length: 12; V: TRBV7-9; J: TRBJ1-3; CDR3: CASSLPRNTIYF
length: 16; V: TRBV12-3/TRBV12-4; J: TRBJ2-2; CDR3: CASSLNPGRAGGELFF
length: 14; V: TRBV3-1; J: TRBJ2-3; CDR3: CASSQEHPTDTQYF
length: 12; V: TRBV12-3/TRBV12-4; J: TRBJ2-7; CDR3: CASSQDGDEQYF
length: 14; V: TRBV12-3/TRBV12-4; J: TRBJ2-2; CDR3: CASSLRLNTGELFF
length: 14; V: TRBV5-1; J: TRBJ2-1; CDR3: CASSLGRPINEQFF
length: 15; V: TRBV15; J: TRBJ1-4; CDR3: CATRIRDNINEKLFF
length: 13; V: TRBV3-1; J: TRBJ2-5; CDR3: CASSQDFGETQYF
length: 21; V: TRBV6-7; J: TRBJ2-1; CDR3: CASSYEVASGRANATYNEQFF
length: 19; V: TRBV3-1; J: TRBJ2-1; CDR3: CASSQDLAGGLDSYNEQFF
length: 15; V: TRBV9; J: TRBJ2-7; CDR3: CASSVARPIAVEQYF
length: 14; V: TRBV7-9; J: TRBJ2-3; CDR3: CASSSGGLSDTQYF
length: 17; V: TRBV9; J: TRBJ2-7; CDR3: CASSVGGAGLGVYEQYF
length: 14; V: TRBV12-3/TRBV12-4; J: TRBJ1-3; CDR3: CASIRFLSGNTIYF
length: 16; V: TRBV7-8; J: TRBJ2-2; CDR3: CASSPRTGPNTGELFF
length: 15; V: TRBV29-1; J: TRBJ1-1; CDR3: CSVPQGQEGNTEAFF